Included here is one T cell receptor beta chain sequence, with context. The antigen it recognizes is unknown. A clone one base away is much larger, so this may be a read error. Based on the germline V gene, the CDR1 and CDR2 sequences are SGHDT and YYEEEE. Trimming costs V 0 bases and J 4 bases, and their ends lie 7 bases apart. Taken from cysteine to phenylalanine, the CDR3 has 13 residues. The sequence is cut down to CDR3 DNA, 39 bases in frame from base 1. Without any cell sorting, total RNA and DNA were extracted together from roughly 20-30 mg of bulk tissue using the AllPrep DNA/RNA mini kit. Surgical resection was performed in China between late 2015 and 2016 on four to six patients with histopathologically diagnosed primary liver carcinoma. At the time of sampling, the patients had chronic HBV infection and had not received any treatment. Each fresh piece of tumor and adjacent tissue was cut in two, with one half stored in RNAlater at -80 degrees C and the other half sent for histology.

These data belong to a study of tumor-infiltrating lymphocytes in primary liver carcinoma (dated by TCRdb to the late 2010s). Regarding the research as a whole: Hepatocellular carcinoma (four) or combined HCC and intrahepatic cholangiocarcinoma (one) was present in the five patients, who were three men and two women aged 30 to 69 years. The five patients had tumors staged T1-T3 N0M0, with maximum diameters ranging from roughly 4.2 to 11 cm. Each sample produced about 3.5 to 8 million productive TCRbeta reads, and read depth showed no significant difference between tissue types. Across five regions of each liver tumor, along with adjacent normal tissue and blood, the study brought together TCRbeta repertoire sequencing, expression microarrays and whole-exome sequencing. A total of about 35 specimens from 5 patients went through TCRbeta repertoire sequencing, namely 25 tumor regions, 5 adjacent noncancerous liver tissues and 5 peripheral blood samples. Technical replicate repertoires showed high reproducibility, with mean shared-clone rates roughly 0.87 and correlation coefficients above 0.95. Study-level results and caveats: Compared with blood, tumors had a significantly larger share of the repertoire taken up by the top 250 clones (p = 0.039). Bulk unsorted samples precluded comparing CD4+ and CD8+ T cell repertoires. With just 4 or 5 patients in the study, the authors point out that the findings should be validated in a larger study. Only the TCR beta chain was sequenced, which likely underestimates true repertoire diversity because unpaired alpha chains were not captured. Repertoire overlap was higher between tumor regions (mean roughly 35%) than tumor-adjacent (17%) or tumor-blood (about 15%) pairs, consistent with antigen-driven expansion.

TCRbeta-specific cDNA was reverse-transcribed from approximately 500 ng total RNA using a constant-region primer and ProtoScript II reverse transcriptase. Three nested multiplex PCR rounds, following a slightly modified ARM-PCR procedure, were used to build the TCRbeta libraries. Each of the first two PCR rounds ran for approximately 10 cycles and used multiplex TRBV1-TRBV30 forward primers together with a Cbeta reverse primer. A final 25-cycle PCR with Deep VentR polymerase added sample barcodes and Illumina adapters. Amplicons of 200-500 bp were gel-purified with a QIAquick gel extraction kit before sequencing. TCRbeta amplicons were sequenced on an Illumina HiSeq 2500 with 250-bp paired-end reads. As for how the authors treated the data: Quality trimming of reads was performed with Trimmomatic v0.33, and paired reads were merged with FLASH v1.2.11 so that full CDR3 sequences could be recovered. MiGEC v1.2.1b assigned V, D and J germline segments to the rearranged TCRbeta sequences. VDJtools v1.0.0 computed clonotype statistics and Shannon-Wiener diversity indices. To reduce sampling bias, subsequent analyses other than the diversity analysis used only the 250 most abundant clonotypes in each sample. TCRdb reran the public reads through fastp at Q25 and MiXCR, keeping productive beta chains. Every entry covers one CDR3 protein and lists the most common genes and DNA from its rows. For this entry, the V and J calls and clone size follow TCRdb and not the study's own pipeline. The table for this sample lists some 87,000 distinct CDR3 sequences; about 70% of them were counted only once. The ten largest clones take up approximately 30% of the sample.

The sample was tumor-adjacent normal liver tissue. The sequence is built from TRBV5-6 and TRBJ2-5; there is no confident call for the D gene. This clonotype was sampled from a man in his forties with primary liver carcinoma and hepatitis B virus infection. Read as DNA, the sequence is TGTGCCAGCAGCTTGGGCAGGAGAGAGACCCAGTACTTC. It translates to CASSLGRRETQYF.